A selection of T cell receptor beta chains follows, all from one sample in a study of brain T cells in children with intractable seizures. The assay was immunoSEQ multiplex PCR, and TCRdb's table has in-frame clones only and misses some. The sample contains about 80,000 clones, around nine tenths of which appear only once. The sequenced sample was peripheral blood, obtained at surgery. These TCRs come from a girl aged 2-15 years with Rasmussen encephalitis and intractable seizures. The CDR3 runs from the conserved cysteine through the conserved F or W. The order of the fields is D gene, clone size, J gene, V gene, CDR3 protein, CDR3 DNA. A D gene is named only where the DNA matches it firmly. Clone size is not always given. Where it is, it says once, few, many or a class for expanded clones.

D gene: NA; clone size: once; J gene: TRBJ2-7; V gene: TRBV28; CDR3 protein: CASSSTLAQAYEQYF; CDR3 DNA: TGTGCCAGCAGTTCCACTCTAGCACAGGCCTACGAGCAGTACTTC
D gene: TRBD1; clone size: NA; J gene: TRBJ2-7; V gene: TRBV29-1; CDR3 protein: CSVGDSVYEQYF; CDR3 DNA: TGCAGCGTTGGGGACAGCGTCTACGAGCAGTACTTC
D gene: NA; clone size: NA; J gene: TRBJ2-1; V gene: TRBV11-2; CDR3 protein: CASSLGSPFYNEQFF; CDR3 DNA: TGTGCCAGCAGCTTAGGGAGTCCCTTCTACAATGAGCAGTTCTTC
D gene: NA; clone size: NA; J gene: TRBJ2-3; V gene: TRBV7-9; CDR3 protein: CASSLAGTPDTQYF; CDR3 DNA: TGTGCCAGCAGCTTAGCTGGGACACCAGATACGCAGTATTTT
D gene: NA; clone size: once; J gene: TRBJ1-2; V gene: TRBV28; CDR3 protein: CASSIGTDTSYGYTF; CDR3 DNA: TGTGCCAGCTCGATAGGGACGGACACGAGCTATGGCTACACCTTC
D gene: NA; clone size: few; J gene: TRBJ1-1; V gene: TRBV6-5; CDR3 protein: CASNKFPNTEAFF; CDR3 DNA: TGTGCCAGCAATAAATTCCCGAACACTGAAGCTTTCTTT
D gene: NA; clone size: NA; J gene: TRBJ2-1; V gene: TRBV6-1; CDR3 protein: CASSANRIAVSTYNEQFF; CDR3 DNA: TGTGCCAGCAGTGCCAACCGAATAGCCGTTTCAACCTACAATGAGCAGTTCTTC
D gene: NA; clone size: NA; J gene: TRBJ2-7; V gene: TRBV11-3; CDR3 protein: CASSLGSSYEQYF; CDR3 DNA: TGTGCCAGCAGCTTAGGCAGCTCCTACGAGCAGTACTTC
D gene: NA; clone size: NA; J gene: TRBJ1-2; V gene: TRBV21-1; CDR3 protein: CASSRAGTGSYGYTF; CDR3 DNA: TGTGCCAGCAGCCGAGCCGGGACAGGGTCGTATGGCTACACCTTC
D gene: TRBD2; clone size: NA; J gene: TRBJ2-7; V gene: TRBV3-1/TRBV3-2; CDR3 protein: CASSQGLAGRIEQYF; CDR3 DNA: TGTGCCAGCAGCCAAGGACTAGCGGGGAGGATCGAGCAGTACTTC
D gene: NA; clone size: NA; J gene: TRBJ1-1; V gene: TRBV7-2; CDR3 protein: CASSPSKLNTEAFF; CDR3 DNA: TGTGCCAGCAGCCCAAGCAAACTGAACACTGAAGCTTTCTTT
D gene: NA; clone size: NA; J gene: TRBJ2-2; V gene: TRBV6-5; CDR3 protein: CASKSGGNTGELFF; CDR3 DNA: TGTGCCAGCAAGTCCGGGGGAAACACCGGGGAGCTGTTTTTT
D gene: NA; clone size: NA; J gene: TRBJ2-2; V gene: TRBV5-1; CDR3 protein: CASSLASRQGRELFF; CDR3 DNA: TGCGCCAGCAGCTTGGCGTCCCGGCAGGGCCGGGAGCTGTTTTTT
D gene: TRBD2; clone size: NA; J gene: TRBJ2-7; V gene: TRBV7-2; CDR3 protein: CASALAGGFYEQYF; CDR3 DNA: TGTGCCAGCGCGTTAGCGGGGGGTTTCTACGAGCAGTACTTC
D gene: TRBD2; clone size: NA; J gene: TRBJ2-2; V gene: TRBV7-9; CDR3 protein: CASSLSREEGELFF; CDR3 DNA: TGTGCCAGCAGCCTGTCCCGGGAGGAGGGGGAGCTGTTTTTT
D gene: TRBD2; clone size: NA; J gene: TRBJ2-1; V gene: TRBV3-1/TRBV3-2; CDR3 protein: CASSQVRTSKYNEQFF; CDR3 DNA: TGTGCCAGCAGCCAAGTTCGGACTAGTAAATACAATGAGCAGTTCTTC
D gene: TRBD2; clone size: NA; J gene: TRBJ2-7; V gene: TRBV6-5; CDR3 protein: CASREGGSSYEQYF; CDR3 DNA: TGTGCCAGCAGGGAGGGCGGGAGCTCCTACGAGCAGTACTTC
D gene: NA; clone size: NA; J gene: TRBJ2-3; V gene: TRBV10-2; CDR3 protein: CASSGITDTQYF; CDR3 DNA: TGCGCCAGCAGTGGAATCACAGATACGCAGTATTTT
D gene: NA; clone size: NA; J gene: TRBJ1-1; V gene: TRBV5-4; CDR3 protein: CASSTGGYTEAFF; CDR3 DNA: TGTGCCAGCAGTACCGGGGGCTACACTGAAGCTTTCTTT
D gene: NA; clone size: NA; J gene: TRBJ2-2; V gene: TRBV19; CDR3 protein: CASRTWTVMGAGELFF; CDR3 DNA: TGTGCCAGTAGAACCTGGACCGTGATGGGCGCCGGGGAGCTGTTTTTT
D gene: NA; clone size: NA; J gene: TRBJ1-5; V gene: TRBV5-6; CDR3 protein: CASSPRGVSDQPQHF; CDR3 DNA: TGTGCCAGCAGCCCGCGAGGGGTCTCAGATCAGCCCCAGCATTTT
D gene: TRBD2; clone size: NA; J gene: TRBJ2-1; V gene: TRBV5-6; CDR3 protein: CASSPRAGGGYNEQFF; CDR3 DNA: TGTGCCAGCAGCCCTCGGGCGGGAGGAGGCTACAATGAGCAGTTCTTC
D gene: NA; clone size: NA; J gene: TRBJ1-1; V gene: TRBV12-5; CDR3 protein: CASGPGTGDTEAFF; CDR3 DNA: TGTGCTAGTGGTCCCGGGACGGGGGACACTGAAGCTTTCTTT
D gene: TRBD1; clone size: few; J gene: TRBJ2-7; V gene: TRBV28; CDR3 protein: CASLRDRASYEQYF; CDR3 DNA: TGTGCCAGCCTCCGGGACAGGGCCTCCTACGAGCAGTACTTC
D gene: NA; clone size: many; J gene: TRBJ1-6; V gene: TRBV6-5; CDR3 protein: CASSRIRGPHSPLHF; CDR3 DNA: TGTGCCAGCAGTCGCATCAGGGGCCCCCATTCACCCCTCCACTTT
D gene: NA; clone size: NA; J gene: TRBJ2-1; V gene: TRBV7-3; CDR3 protein: CASSLYINNEQFF; CDR3 DNA: TGTGCCAGCAGCTTATACATAAACAATGAGCAGTTCTTC
D gene: TRBD1; clone size: NA; J gene: TRBJ2-3; V gene: TRBV28; CDR3 protein: CASSLGQGHTDTQYF; CDR3 DNA: TGTGCCAGCAGTTTAGGACAGGGCCACACAGATACGCAGTATTTT
D gene: NA; clone size: NA; J gene: TRBJ2-7; V gene: TRBV4-2; CDR3 protein: CASSQGPKSGPLTEQYF; CDR3 DNA: TGTGCCAGCAGCCAAGGTCCCAAAAGCGGTCCCTTGACGGAGCAGTACTTC
D gene: NA; clone size: many; J gene: TRBJ2-1; V gene: TRBV4-1; CDR3 protein: CASSQVAHEQFF; CDR3 DNA: TGCGCCAGCAGCCAAGTCGCGCATGAGCAGTTCTTC
D gene: NA; clone size: NA; J gene: TRBJ2-5; V gene: TRBV4-1; CDR3 protein: CASSQAETQYF; CDR3 DNA: TGCGCCAGCAGCCAAGCAGAGACCCAGTACTTC
D gene: NA; clone size: NA; J gene: TRBJ1-2; V gene: TRBV7-9; CDR3 protein: CASSLNWEIRGYTF; CDR3 DNA: TGTGCCAGCAGCTTAAATTGGGAGATTCGAGGCTACACCTTC
D gene: TRBD1; clone size: NA; J gene: TRBJ2-7; V gene: TRBV4-1; CDR3 protein: CASSFRGTAAYEQYF; CDR3 DNA: TGCGCCAGCAGCTTTCGAGGGACAGCAGCCTACGAGCAGTACTTC
D gene: TRBD2; clone size: NA; J gene: TRBJ2-3; V gene: TRBV27; CDR3 protein: CASSLSTSGGKRDTQYF; CDR3 DNA: TGTGCCAGCAGTTTATCGACTAGCGGGGGGAAACGAGATACGCAGTATTTT
D gene: NA; clone size: NA; J gene: TRBJ2-7; V gene: TRBV5-5; CDR3 protein: CASGPGDSSYEQYF; CDR3 DNA: TGTGCCAGCGGACCTGGAGACAGCTCCTACGAGCAGTACTTC
D gene: NA; clone size: NA; J gene: TRBJ1-5; V gene: TRBV19; CDR3 protein: CASSSQGYNQPQHF; CDR3 DNA: TGTGCCAGTAGTTCCCAGGGTTATAATCAGCCCCAGCATTTT
D gene: TRBD1; clone size: NA; J gene: TRBJ1-1; V gene: TRBV28; CDR3 protein: CASSLAAGGPGAFF; CDR3 DNA: TGTGCCAGCAGTTTGGCGGCAGGGGGCCCCGGTGCTTTCTTT
D gene: TRBD1; clone size: NA; J gene: TRBJ2-2; V gene: TRBV14; CDR3 protein: CASSQENRGQDYTGELFF; CDR3 DNA: TGTGCCAGCAGCCAAGAAAATCGGGGACAGGACTACACCGGGGAGCTGTTTTTT
D gene: NA; clone size: NA; J gene: TRBJ1-2; V gene: TRBV7-9; CDR3 protein: CASSPETEDYGYTF; CDR3 DNA: TGTGCCAGCAGCCCGGAGACAGAAGACTATGGCTACACCTTC
D gene: NA; clone size: NA; J gene: TRBJ1-1; V gene: TRBV27; CDR3 protein: CASSCGGTEAFF; CDR3 DNA: TGTGCCAGCAGTTGTGGGGGGACTGAAGCTTTCTTT
D gene: NA; clone size: NA; J gene: TRBJ2-5; V gene: TRBV24-1; CDR3 protein: CATSRGIGVQETQYF; CDR3 DNA: TGTGCCACCAGTCGAGGGATAGGAGTCCAAGAGACCCAGTACTTC
D gene: NA; clone size: NA; J gene: TRBJ1-3; V gene: TRBV6-5; CDR3 protein: CASSTAYSGNTIYF; CDR3 DNA: TGTGCCAGCAGTACAGCCTACTCTGGAAACACCATATATTTT
D gene: TRBD2; clone size: NA; J gene: TRBJ2-7; V gene: TRBV6-1; CDR3 protein: CASSEFAGGLSEQYF; CDR3 DNA: TGTGCCAGCAGTGAATTCGCGGGAGGGCTCTCCGAGCAGTACTTC
D gene: TRBD2; clone size: NA; J gene: TRBJ2-6; V gene: TRBV5-5; CDR3 protein: CASSLVAGLSGANVLTF; CDR3 DNA: TGTGCCAGCAGCTTGGTAGCGGGTCTTTCTGGGGCCAACGTCCTGACTTTC
D gene: NA; clone size: NA; J gene: TRBJ1-5; V gene: TRBV27; CDR3 protein: CASKGWDPNQPQHF; CDR3 DNA: TGTGCCAGCAAGGGTTGGGACCCCAATCAGCCCCAGCATTTT
D gene: NA; clone size: NA; J gene: TRBJ2-1; V gene: TRBV6-5; CDR3 protein: CASSHGNTRGNEQFF; CDR3 DNA: TGTGCCAGCAGTCATGGTAACACCAGGGGCAATGAGCAGTTCTTC
D gene: TRBD1; clone size: NA; J gene: TRBJ2-1; V gene: TRBV19; CDR3 protein: CASSLLPGQGSNEQFF; CDR3 DNA: TGTGCCAGTAGCCTCCTTCCGGGACAGGGTTCCAATGAGCAGTTCTTC